What follows is one T cell receptor beta chain and its context. Its antigen remains unknown. Clones were sequenced by immunoSEQ multiplex PCR, and TCRdb holds only the in-frame ones, with some missing. The sample includes more than 110,000 clones, over 90% of them seen just once. The data were taken from a study of T cell responses to AZD1222 COVID-19 vaccine. Study observations and caveats: The span of vaccine-associated CD4 TCRs extended across spike, with dominance at 160-218 and 743-854. The study identified only five or six AZD1222 recipients as seropositive at baseline. Most donors were white British and more were female, and clonal diversity was possibly underestimated.

Second-dose groups at about 4 or about 12 weeks were pooled. Germline CDR1 reads SGHNT; CDR2 reads YYREEE (reference sequence). The V gene lost 4 bases and the J gene lost 8 bases, with 19 bases spanning the gap. The CDR3 contains 15 residues. The material was peripheral blood, obtained 28 days after the second AZD1222 dose. The sequence was obtained from an adult who received the AZD1222 COVID-19 vaccine. The chain joins TRBV5-4 to TRBJ2-1, with D hard to call. This CDR3 is CASSEEREPGYEQFF. CDR3 DNA sequence: TGTGCCAGCAGCGAAGAACGAGAGCCGGGTTATGAGCAGTTCTTC.